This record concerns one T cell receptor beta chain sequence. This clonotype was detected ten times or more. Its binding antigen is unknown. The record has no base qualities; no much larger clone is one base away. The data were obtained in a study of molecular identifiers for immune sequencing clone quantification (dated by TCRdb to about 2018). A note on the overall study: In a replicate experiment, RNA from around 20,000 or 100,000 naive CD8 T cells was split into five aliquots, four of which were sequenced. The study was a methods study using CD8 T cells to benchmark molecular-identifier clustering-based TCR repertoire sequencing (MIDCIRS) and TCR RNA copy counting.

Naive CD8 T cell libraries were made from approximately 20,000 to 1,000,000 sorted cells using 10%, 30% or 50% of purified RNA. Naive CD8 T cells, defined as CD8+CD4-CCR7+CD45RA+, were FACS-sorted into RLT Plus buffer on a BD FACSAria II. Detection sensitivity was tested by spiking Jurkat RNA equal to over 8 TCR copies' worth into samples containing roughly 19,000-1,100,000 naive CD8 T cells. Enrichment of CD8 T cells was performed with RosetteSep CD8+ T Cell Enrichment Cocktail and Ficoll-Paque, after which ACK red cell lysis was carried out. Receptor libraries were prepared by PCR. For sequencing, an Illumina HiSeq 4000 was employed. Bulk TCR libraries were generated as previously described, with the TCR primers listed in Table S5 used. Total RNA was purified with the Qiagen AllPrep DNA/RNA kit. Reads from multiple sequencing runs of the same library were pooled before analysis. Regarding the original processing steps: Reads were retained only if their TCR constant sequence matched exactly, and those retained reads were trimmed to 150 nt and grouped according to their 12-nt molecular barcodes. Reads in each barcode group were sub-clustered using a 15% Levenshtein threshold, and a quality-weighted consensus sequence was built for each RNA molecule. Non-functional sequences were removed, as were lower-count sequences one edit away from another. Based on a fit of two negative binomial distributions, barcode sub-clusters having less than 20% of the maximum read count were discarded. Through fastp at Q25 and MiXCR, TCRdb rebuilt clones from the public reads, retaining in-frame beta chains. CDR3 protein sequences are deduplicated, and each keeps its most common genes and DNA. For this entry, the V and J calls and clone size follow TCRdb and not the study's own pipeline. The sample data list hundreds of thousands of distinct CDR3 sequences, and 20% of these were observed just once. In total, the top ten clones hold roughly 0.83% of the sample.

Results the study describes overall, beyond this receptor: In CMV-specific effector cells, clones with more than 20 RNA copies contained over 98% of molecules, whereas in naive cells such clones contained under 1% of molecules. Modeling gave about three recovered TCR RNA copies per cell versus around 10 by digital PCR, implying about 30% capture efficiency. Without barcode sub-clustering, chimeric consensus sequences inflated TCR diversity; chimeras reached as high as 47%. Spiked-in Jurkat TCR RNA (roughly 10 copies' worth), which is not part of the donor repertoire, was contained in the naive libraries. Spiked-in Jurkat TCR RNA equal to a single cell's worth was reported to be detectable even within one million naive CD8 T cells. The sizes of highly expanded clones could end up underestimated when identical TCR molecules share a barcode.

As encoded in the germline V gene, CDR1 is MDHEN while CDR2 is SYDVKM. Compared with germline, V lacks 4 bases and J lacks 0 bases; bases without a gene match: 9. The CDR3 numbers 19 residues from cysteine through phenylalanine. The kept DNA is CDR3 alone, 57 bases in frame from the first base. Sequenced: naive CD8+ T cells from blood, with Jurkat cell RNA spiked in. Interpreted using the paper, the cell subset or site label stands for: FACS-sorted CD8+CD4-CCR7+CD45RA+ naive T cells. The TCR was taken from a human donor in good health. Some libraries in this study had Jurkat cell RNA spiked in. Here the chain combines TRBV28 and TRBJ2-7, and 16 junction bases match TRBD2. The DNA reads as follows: TGTGCCAGCAGTTCTCTCCCGGGACTAGCGGGAGGGAGCTCCTACGAGCAGTACTTC. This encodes CASSSLPGLAGGSSYEQYF.